The clone carrying this TCR beta chain was seen only a few times. Thyroid surgery was preceded by no treatment in any patient. The entry originates in a study of metastatic and nonmetastatic thyroid tumors. Source study methods: The authors used CDR3 differences across clinicopathological groups to build a distant-metastasis classifier for papillary thyroid cancer. TCRdb reassembled clones from the PCR reads with MiXCR. The V and J calls reflect TCRdb's pipeline rather than the authors' work. The sample has 50,000 or so clones; 22% are singletons. CDR1 and CDR2 (germline): MDHEN, SYDVKM. The CDR3 is made up of 15 amino acids. The V end lost 5 bases, the J end lost 3 bases, and 17 bases lay between the germline ends.

The V and J genes are TRBV28 and TRBJ2-7, with a possible D match to TRBD2 (5 bases). The receptor was isolated from a male donor with papillary thyroid cancer or a benign thyroid nodule (not recorded which). Some clones in this sample may be carry-over from other donors' samples. Sequencing was performed on blood. CDR3 coding DNA: TGTGCCAGCAGTCGTCGGACTCGAAATATCTACGAGCAGTACTTC. It yields the protein CASSRRTRNIYEQYF. The full variable domain, rest sourced from reference TRBV28 and TRBJ2-7, is DVKVTQSSRYLVKRTGEKVFLECVQDMDHENMFWYRQDPGLGLRLIYFSYDVKMKEKGDIPEGYSVSREKKERFSLILESASTNQTSMYLCASSRRTRNIYEQYFGPGTRLTVT.